A selection of T cell receptor beta chains follows, all from one sample in a study of control samples from healthy donors and cancer patients. The protocol was immunoSEQ multiplex PCR, while the TCRdb copy is restricted to in-frame clones and leaves out a portion. The sample carries about 40,000 clones, 90% to 95% recorded once. Sequencing was performed on blood. Receptors were obtained from a woman aged 45 to 65 in good health. Each CDR3 is given with its conserved first and last residue. The D gene is left open where the match is weak. Clone size is given for some rows only: seen once, a few or many times, or a class if the clone is expanded.

J gene | V gene | D gene | clone size | CDR3 DNA | CDR3 protein
TRBJ1-1 | TRBV9 | TRBD1 | NA | TGTGCCAGCAGCGTCGAGGGACAGGGAATCACTGAAGCTTTCTTT | CASSVEGQGITEAFF
TRBJ2-5 | TRBV12-3/TRBV12-4 | NA | NA | TGTGCCAGCAGCTTCAGGGTTCAGGAGACCCAGTACTTC | CASSFRVQETQYF
TRBJ1-4 | TRBV15 | TRBD1 | once | TGTGCCACCAGCAGTGGCACTAACAGGGGGGAGGAAAAACTGTTTTTT | CATSSGTNRGEEKLFF
TRBJ1-6 | TRBV7-6 | NA | NA | TGTGCCAGCAGCTTAATTCGAGGGGGAATGTCACCCCTCCACTTT | CASSLIRGGMSPLHF
TRBJ2-5 | TRBV7-6 | NA | NA | TGTGCCAGCAGCTTAGTGAGGACCCCCGTCGGAGGTACCCAGTACTTC | CASSLVRTPVGGTQYF
TRBJ2-1 | TRBV6-4 | TRBD1 | NA | TGTGCCAGCAGTGAGCAGGGGGCAGGCTACTACAATGAGCAGTTCTTC | CASSEQGAGYYNEQFF
TRBJ2-3 | TRBV6-5 | TRBD2 | NA | TGTGCCAGCGGGCGGGGGGGGCCGGATACGCAGTATTTT | CASGRGGPDTQYF
TRBJ1-6 | TRBV7-6 | NA | NA | TGTGCCAGCAGCTTAGAGGTTCGGGCTTCCTCGGATTCACCCCTCCACTTT | CASSLEVRASSDSPLHF
TRBJ2-7 | TRBV5-8 | TRBD2 | NA | TGTGCCAGCAGTTCTACCGGGACTAGCGGGTACGAGCAGTACTTC | CASSSTGTSGYEQYF
TRBJ2-1 | TRBV5-1 | TRBD2 | NA | TGCGCCAGCAGCCTTGTTAGCGGGGCAAACAATGAGCAGTTCTTC | CASSLVSGANNEQFF
TRBJ2-7 | TRBV5-5 | TRBD1 | NA | TGTGCCAGCAGCCTCCGACAGGGATACGAGCAGTACTTC | CASSLRQGYEQYF
TRBJ1-1 | TRBV21-1 | NA | NA | TGTGCCAGCGGGTCTACAGGGTCCACTGAAGCTTTCTTT | CASGSTGSTEAFF
TRBJ2-7 | TRBV4-1 | TRBD1 | NA | TGCGCCAGCAGCCAATCCGACAGGGGGTACGAGCAGTACTTC | CASSQSDRGYEQYF
TRBJ2-7 | TRBV12-5 | NA | NA | TGTGCTAGTGGTTTGGTACGCAGCAGAGATGACTCCTACGAGCAGTACTTC | CASGLVRSRDDSYEQYF
TRBJ1-1 | TRBV11-3 | NA | NA | TGTGCCAGCAGCTCATCCGTTTCAACGAACACTGAAGCTTTCTTT | CASSSSVSTNTEAFF
TRBJ1-1 | TRBV29-1 | NA | NA | TGCAGCGTTGACGAGGGTTGGGAAGCTTTCTTT | CSVDEGWEAFF
TRBJ1-5 | TRBV30 | NA | NA | TGTGCCTGGAGCCTGGCCGGGACTTTTTATCAGCCCCAGCATTTT | CAWSLAGTFYQPQHF
TRBJ2-7 | TRBV7-3 | NA | few | TGTGCCAGCAGCCAGGGTACAGAGGGTCGGGAGCAGTACTTC | CASSQGTEGREQYF
TRBJ1-5 | TRBV19 | NA | once | TGTGCCAGTACCGCAAGGGGCAGGGTCGATCAGCCCCAGCATTTT | CASTARGRVDQPQHF
TRBJ2-1 | TRBV12-5 | NA | NA | TGTGCTAGTGGTTTGGACTCGGTTCATGAGCAGTTCTTC | CASGLDSVHEQFF
TRBJ2-7 | TRBV6-5 | TRBD1 | NA | TGTGCCAGCAGTTACGCCTGGGACAGTCCCTACGAGCAGTACTTC | CASSYAWDSPYEQYF
TRBJ1-6 | TRBV7-3 | NA | NA | TGTGCCAGCATAAAAGACGGCAGTAGTCCCCTCCACTTT | CASIKDGSSPLHF
TRBJ2-1 | TRBV27 | NA | NA | TGTGCCAGCAGTTTATCATGGTTCGATGAGCAGTTCTTC | CASSLSWFDEQFF
TRBJ2-7 | TRBV19 | TRBD2 | NA | TGTGCCAGTAGTAGGGCGAGCGGGAGCTACGAGCAGTACTTC | CASSRASGSYEQYF
TRBJ2-5 | TRBV7-2 | NA | NA | TGTGCCAGCAGTTATGCGGGGCCCGGCGTGGCCCAGTACTTC | CASSYAGPGVAQYF
TRBJ1-2 | TRBV5-8 | NA | NA | TGTGCCAGCAGGGGAGAAAAGTTTAGGAGAAGCTATGGCTACACCTTC | CASRGEKFRRSYGYTF
TRBJ1-6 | TRBV27 | NA | few | TGTGCCAGCAGTCGATCGGTGGGGGGATTTTATAATTCACCCCTCCACTTT | CASSRSVGGFYNSPLHF
TRBJ1-1 | TRBV7-9 | NA | NA | TGTGCCACCCGAAAGAACACTGAAGCTTTCTTT | CATRKNTEAFF
TRBJ2-3 | TRBV6-2/TRBV6-3 | TRBD2 | once | TGTGCCAGCAGTTACTCGGGGACTAGCGGGGGGACACGCACAGATACGCAGTATTTT | CASSYSGTSGGTRTDTQYF
TRBJ1-6 | TRBV5-1 | NA | NA | TGCGCCAGCAGCCCCCTGAGCTCCTATAATTCACCCCTCCACTTT | CASSPLSSYNSPLHF
TRBJ1-6 | TRBV27 | TRBD1 | NA | TGTGCCAGCAGTCCGACCCTGACAGGGCGGAATTCACCCCTCCACTTT | CASSPTLTGRNSPLHF
TRBJ1-1 | TRBV5-4 | TRBD1 | NA | TGTGCCAGCAGCTCAGGGGGCTCGGCTGAAGCTTTCTTT | CASSSGGSAEAFF
TRBJ1-3 | TRBV7-9 | NA | NA | TGTGCCAGCATCACTAGCTATGAGAACACCATATATTTT | CASITSYENTIYF
TRBJ1-6 | TRBV4-1 | NA | NA | TGCGCCAGCAGCGTACAGCAGTTCTATAATTCACCCCTCCACTTT | CASSVQQFYNSPLHF
TRBJ1-1 | TRBV5-1 | NA | once | TGCGCCAGCAGCTTGGATCGGGGAAACACTGAAGCTTTCTTT | CASSLDRGNTEAFF
TRBJ2-1 | TRBV11-2 | NA | once | TGTGCCAGCACCTACCGGGACACCTACAATGAGCAGTTCTTC | CASTYRDTYNEQFF
TRBJ2-7 | TRBV20-1 | NA | NA | TGCAGTGCTAGCCGGCACGAGCAGTACTTC | CSASRHEQYF
TRBJ1-2 | TRBV5-1 | TRBD1 | NA | TGCGCCAGCAGCCCGGACAGGGTACATGGCTACACCTTC | CASSPDRVHGYTF
TRBJ1-1 | TRBV4-2 | TRBD1 | NA | TGTGCCAGCAGCCAAGAAGGGACAGGGGTTCGTGGTGAAGCTTTCTTT | CASSQEGTGVRGEAFF
TRBJ2-3 | TRBV19 | TRBD1 | NA | TGTGCCAGTAGTATAGATGGACAGGGATTCACAGATACGCAGTATTTT | CASSIDGQGFTDTQYF
TRBJ2-3 | TRBV7-9 | NA | NA | TGTGCCAGCAGCTTGTCAGCCTCGGACGGAGATACGCAGTATTTT | CASSLSASDGDTQYF
TRBJ2-2 | TRBV11-2 | NA | NA | TGTGCCAGCAGCTTAGGGGGGTGGAACACCGGGGAGCTGTTTTTT | CASSLGGWNTGELFF
TRBJ2-7 | TRBV5-6 | NA | NA | TGTGCCAGCAGCTTGGGTGTTAACTCCTACGAGCAGTACTTC | CASSLGVNSYEQYF
TRBJ2-3 | TRBV6-4 | TRBD2 | NA | TGTGCCAGCAGTGAGACTAGCGGGGGCACAGATACGCAGTATTTT | CASSETSGGTDTQYF
TRBJ2-3 | TRBV18 | NA | few | TGTGCCAGCTCACCCGCGACCACAGATACGCAGTATTTT | CASSPATTDTQYF
TRBJ1-1 | TRBV24-1 | NA | NA | TGTGCCACCAGTGATCCCCGGACGGCGAACACTGAAGCTTTCTTT | CATSDPRTANTEAFF